Listed below are T cell receptor beta chains from one sample, sequenced in a study of blood T cell repertoires in COVID-19. Sequenced by immunoSEQ multiplex PCR; TCRdb stores in-frame clones only, minus some. Of 120,000 or so clones listed, roughly 82% are singletons. Source material: peripheral blood. These receptors all stem from a human donor in a cohort sampled during active COVID-19. Each CDR3 is given with its conserved first and last residue. Each record gives: CDR3 DNA, CDR3 protein, clone size, D gene, V gene, J gene. D genes are given only for firm matches. Some rows have no size entry. The others give once, few or many, or a class for an expanded clone.

CDR3 DNA: TGTGCCAGCAGCCCGAGCGGGGGGGCCCGCGAGCAGTACTTC; CDR3 protein: CASSPSGGAREQYF; clone size: .; D gene: TRBD2; V gene: TRBV7-2; J gene: TRBJ2-7
CDR3 DNA: TGTGCCAGCAGGTCCTTGGGGCAGGAGCAGTACTTC; CDR3 protein: CASRSLGQEQYF; clone size: many; D gene: .; V gene: TRBV7-9; J gene: TRBJ2-7
CDR3 DNA: TGTGCCAGCAGTTCACAGGGTCCCGGGGAGCTGTTTTTT; CDR3 protein: CASSSQGPGELFF; clone size: .; D gene: .; V gene: TRBV12-3/TRBV12-4; J gene: TRBJ2-2
CDR3 DNA: TGCGCCAGCAGCTTGACGACTAGACGATACGAGCAGTACTTC; CDR3 protein: CASSLTTRRYEQYF; clone size: few; D gene: .; V gene: TRBV5-1; J gene: TRBJ2-7
CDR3 DNA: TGCGCCAGCAGCCAAGGGCGGGGGAGAATGGTCATTCAGTACTTC; CDR3 protein: CASSQGRGRMVIQYF; clone size: .; D gene: TRBD2; V gene: TRBV4-1; J gene: TRBJ2-4
CDR3 DNA: TGTGCCAGCAGCTTGGTGGGGGGGTCTTACTACGAGCAGTACTTC; CDR3 protein: CASSLVGGSYYEQYF; clone size: .; D gene: TRBD2; V gene: TRBV5-6; J gene: TRBJ2-7
CDR3 DNA: TGTGCCAGCAGCTTAAAACAGGGGGGCACAGATACGCAGTATTTT; CDR3 protein: CASSLKQGGTDTQYF; clone size: .; D gene: TRBD1; V gene: TRBV11-2; J gene: TRBJ2-3
CDR3 DNA: TGTGCCAGCTCAGGCGGCAGCAATCAGCCCCAGCATTTT; CDR3 protein: CASSGGSNQPQHF; clone size: .; D gene: .; V gene: TRBV18; J gene: TRBJ1-5
CDR3 DNA: TGTGCCAGCAGCCACGAGGGGACAGGGGACTACGAGCAGTACTTC; CDR3 protein: CASSHEGTGDYEQYF; clone size: once; D gene: TRBD1; V gene: TRBV3-1/TRBV3-2; J gene: TRBJ2-7
CDR3 DNA: TGTGCCAGCTCACCGAGCTCCGTGGCTAGTGGTCCCGGGGAGCTGTTTTTT; CDR3 protein: CASSPSSVASGPGELFF; clone size: .; D gene: .; V gene: TRBV18; J gene: TRBJ2-2
CDR3 DNA: TGTGCCAGCAGTTTATTCCTCGAGCAGTACTTC; CDR3 protein: CASSLFLEQYF; clone size: .; D gene: .; V gene: TRBV12-3/TRBV12-4; J gene: TRBJ2-7
CDR3 DNA: TGCGCCAGCAGCCAATATGGTCGAGAGGAGGGTAACTATGGCTACACCTTC; CDR3 protein: CASSQYGREEGNYGYTF; clone size: .; D gene: .; V gene: TRBV4-1; J gene: TRBJ1-2
CDR3 DNA: TGTGCCAGACAGGGGGAGAACTATGGCTACACCTTC; CDR3 protein: CARQGENYGYTF; clone size: .; D gene: .; V gene: TRBV21-1; J gene: TRBJ1-2
CDR3 DNA: TGTGCCAGCAGCCGGCCGGGACTAGCGAGGTGGGAGACCCAGTACTTC; CDR3 protein: CASSRPGLARWETQYF; clone size: few; D gene: TRBD2; V gene: TRBV14; J gene: TRBJ2-5
CDR3 DNA: TGTGCCAGCAGTTTCGGAGGGACAGGGGGTAACTATGGCTACACCTTC; CDR3 protein: CASSFGGTGGNYGYTF; clone size: .; D gene: TRBD1; V gene: TRBV28; J gene: TRBJ1-2
CDR3 DNA: TGCGCCAGCAGCCCAAGCACAGATACGCAGTATTTT; CDR3 protein: CASSPSTDTQYF; clone size: .; D gene: .; V gene: TRBV5-1; J gene: TRBJ2-3
CDR3 DNA: TGTGCCACCTCCGGCGGGGGGTATTCACCCCTCCACTTT; CDR3 protein: CATSGGGYSPLHF; clone size: .; D gene: .; V gene: TRBV2; J gene: TRBJ1-6
CDR3 DNA: TGTGCCAGCAGCTTATCCCCAGCGGGGGGAGGGAATGAGCAGTTCTTC; CDR3 protein: CASSLSPAGGGNEQFF; clone size: .; D gene: TRBD2; V gene: TRBV11-2; J gene: TRBJ2-1
CDR3 DNA: TGTGCCAGCATGGGGGGGTACTCCTACAATGAGCAGTTCTTC; CDR3 protein: CASMGGYSYNEQFF; clone size: .; D gene: TRBD2; V gene: TRBV5-8; J gene: TRBJ2-1
CDR3 DNA: TGTGCCAGCAGCTTAGCGGGACTAGCGGGGGTCGCGAACACCGGGGAGCTGTTTTTT; CDR3 protein: CASSLAGLAGVANTGELFF; clone size: .; D gene: TRBD2; V gene: TRBV7-9; J gene: TRBJ2-2
CDR3 DNA: TGCGCCAGCAGCCAAGATAAGGGGACAGCGAACACTGAAGCTTTCTTT; CDR3 protein: CASSQDKGTANTEAFF; clone size: .; D gene: TRBD1; V gene: TRBV4-1; J gene: TRBJ1-1
CDR3 DNA: TGTGCCAGCAGCTCAAGTGAGCGGGGACTAGCCAAAAACATTCAGTACTTC; CDR3 protein: CASSSSERGLAKNIQYF; clone size: .; D gene: TRBD2; V gene: TRBV3-1/TRBV3-2; J gene: TRBJ2-4
CDR3 DNA: TGTGCCAGCAGCTTAGATCGGGGGACCCCAGATACGCAGTATTTT; CDR3 protein: CASSLDRGTPDTQYF; clone size: .; D gene: .; V gene: TRBV11-2; J gene: TRBJ2-3
CDR3 DNA: TGCGCCAGCAGCGGGAAGGGGACTTTCGGGTCAAATGAGCAGTTCTTC; CDR3 protein: CASSGKGTFGSNEQFF; clone size: .; D gene: .; V gene: TRBV5-1; J gene: TRBJ2-1
CDR3 DNA: TGTGCCAGCAGCCCCCGGACAGGGGAACACATTCAGTACTTC; CDR3 protein: CASSPRTGEHIQYF; clone size: .; D gene: TRBD1; V gene: TRBV7-9; J gene: TRBJ2-4